This record concerns one TCR beta chain sequence. This record belongs to a study of blood T cell repertoires in COVID-19. Study summary: Researchers got acute and convalescent COVID-19 samples from the United States, Italy and Spain. Sources were T cells, B-cell-depleted T cells, or PBMCs; the material itself was cDNA or gDNA.

V was cut by 1 base and J by 3 bases, with 15 bases left in between. This CDR3 has 16 residues. Germline loops: CDR1 SEHNR, CDR2 FQNEAQ (reference sequence). Authors' analysis steps: Estimated nucleated cell counts came from reference gene primer amplification. Libraries were prepared by immunoSEQ multiplex PCR; TCRdb keeps only in-frame clonotypes and omits some of them. V and J calls and clone size come straight from that table; D and trimming were deduced from the DNA. In the table there are about 310,000 clones, around 87% of which are singletons. The TCR comes from a man between 18 and 35 years old with active or convalescent COVID-19. The chain combines TRBV7-9 with TRBJ1-2; weak D call: TRBD1 (5 bases). The source material was peripheral blood. Here the CDR3 reads CASSLVAGRVDYGYTF. Here the CDR3 DNA reads TGTGCCAGCAGCTTAGTGGCAGGGAGGGTTGACTATGGCTACACCTTC. Looking up the rest from reference TRBV7-9 and TRBJ1-2 gives the full variable domain: DTGVSQNPRHKITKRGQNVTFRCDPISEHNRLYWYRQTLGQGPEFLTYFQNEAQLEKSRLLSDRFSAERPKGSFSTLEIQRTEQGDSAMYLCASSLVAGRVDYGYTFGSGTRLTVV.